A selection of T cell receptor beta chains follows, all from one sample in a study of T cell repertoires in cytomegalovirus infection. These receptors' targets are unknown. TCRdb re-called the reads with MiXCR, one entry per CDR3 protein. In the table there are about 700,000 distinct CDR3 sequences, around 35% of which are singletons. The sample consisted of cultured PBMCs, taken from culture after CMV antigen stimulation. The receptors shown here come from a human donor in good health (CMV status not recorded). Some clones in this sample may be carry-over from other donors' samples. Each CDR3 is given with its conserved first and last residue. Fields, in order: clone size, J gene, V gene, D gene, CDR3 protein, CDR3 DNA. A D gene is named only where the DNA matches it firmly. Clone size is stated in some rows and not others, as once, few, many or a class when expanded.

clone_size: -
j_call: TRBJ1-6
v_call: TRBV4-1
d_call: -
cdr3_aa: CASSPLDGWALHF
cdr3_nt: TGCGCCAGCAGCCCCCTCGACGGTTGGGCCCTCCACTTT

clone_size: -
j_call: TRBJ2-1
v_call: TRBV20-1
d_call: TRBD2
cdr3_aa: CSATGGASYNEQFF
cdr3_nt: TGCAGTGCTACGGGGGGGGCGTCCTACAATGAGCAGTTCTTC

clone_size: few
j_call: TRBJ2-7
v_call: TRBV20-1
d_call: -
cdr3_aa: CSARDSRRFYEQYF
cdr3_nt: TGCAGTGCTAGAGATAGCAGGAGGTTCTACGAGCAGTACTTC

clone_size: -
j_call: TRBJ2-1
v_call: TRBV19
d_call: -
cdr3_aa: CTSGKSSYNEQFF
cdr3_nt: TGTACCAGTGGAAAGAGCTCCTACAATGAGCAGTTCTTC

clone_size: few
j_call: TRBJ2-1
v_call: TRBV20-1
d_call: TRBD2
cdr3_aa: CSADIMGLAGLIDEQFF
cdr3_nt: TGCAGTGCTGATATAATGGGACTAGCGGGGCTCATCGATGAGCAGTTCTTC

clone_size: few
j_call: TRBJ2-5
v_call: TRBV7-6
d_call: -
cdr3_aa: CASSQGVGSQETQYF
cdr3_nt: TGTGCCAGCAGCCAGGGCGTGGGTTCCCAAGAGACCCAGTACTTC

clone_size: -
j_call: TRBJ2-5
v_call: TRBV7-9
d_call: TRBD2
cdr3_aa: CASSLFGGGPQETQYF
cdr3_nt: TGTGCCAGCAGCTTATTCGGCGGGGGGCCCCAAGAGACCCAGTACTTC

clone_size: -
j_call: TRBJ1-2
v_call: TRBV20-1
d_call: -
cdr3_aa: CSARTGVAYGYTF
cdr3_nt: TGCAGTGCTAGGACGGGAGTTGCCTATGGCTACACCTTC

clone_size: -
j_call: TRBJ2-2
v_call: TRBV7-2
d_call: -
cdr3_aa: CASSLVSGPTGELFF
cdr3_nt: TGTGCCAGCAGCTTAGTATCAGGGCCCACCGGGGAGCTGTTTTTT

clone_size: -
j_call: TRBJ1-5
v_call: TRBV6-2/TRBV6-3
d_call: -
cdr3_aa: CASSPSGEEWSNQPQHF
cdr3_nt: TGTGCCAGCAGTCCGTCGGGGGAAGAATGGAGCAATCAGCCCCAGCATTTT

clone_size: few
j_call: TRBJ2-6
v_call: TRBV7-9
d_call: -
cdr3_aa: CASSSLTGANVLTF
cdr3_nt: TGTGCCAGCAGCTCATTAACTGGGGCCAACGTCCTGACTTTC

clone_size: -
j_call: TRBJ1-4
v_call: TRBV5-1
d_call: -
cdr3_aa: CASSLGSGTNEKLFF
cdr3_nt: TGCGCCAGCAGCTTGGGCTCAGGGACTAATGAAAAACTGTTTTTT

clone_size: -
j_call: TRBJ2-3
v_call: TRBV19
d_call: TRBD1
cdr3_aa: CASSILGPGQGIDTQYF
cdr3_nt: TGTGCCAGTAGTATATTGGGACCGGGACAGGGAATAGATACGCAGTATTTT

clone_size: -
j_call: TRBJ2-7
v_call: TRBV7-8
d_call: -
cdr3_aa: CASSYKPGHSYEQYF
cdr3_nt: TGTGCCAGCAGCTATAAACCGGGACATAGCTACGAGCAGTACTTC

clone_size: few
j_call: TRBJ2-7
v_call: TRBV7-2
d_call: TRBD2
cdr3_aa: CASSLGTSGTYEQYF
cdr3_nt: TGTGCCAGCAGCTTAGGGACTAGCGGTACCTACGAGCAGTACTTC

clone_size: once
j_call: TRBJ2-5
v_call: TRBV10-3
d_call: TRBD1
cdr3_aa: CAISESRGRGQAGETQYF
cdr3_nt: TGTGCCATCAGTGAGTCGAGAGGACGGGGACAGGCGGGAGAGACCCAGTACTTC

clone_size: few
j_call: TRBJ1-3
v_call: TRBV2
d_call: -
cdr3_aa: CASSGPTSGNTIYF
cdr3_nt: TGTGCCAGCAGTGGACCTACCTCTGGAAACACCATATATTTT

clone_size: -
j_call: TRBJ2-1
v_call: TRBV7-4
d_call: -
cdr3_aa: CASSEYGRYNEQFF
cdr3_nt: TGTGCCAGCAGCGAATACGGGCGCTACAATGAGCAGTTCTTC

clone_size: -
j_call: TRBJ2-1
v_call: TRBV27
d_call: -
cdr3_aa: CASADSLIPNEQFF
cdr3_nt: TGTGCCAGCGCGGATTCCTTAATTCCGAATGAGCAGTTCTTC

clone_size: -
j_call: TRBJ2-3
v_call: TRBV7-9
d_call: -
cdr3_aa: CASSFFISRETDTQYF
cdr3_nt: TGTGCCAGCAGCTTTTTTATTAGCCGGGAGACAGATACGCAGTATTTT

clone_size: -
j_call: TRBJ2-7
v_call: TRBV7-6
d_call: -
cdr3_aa: CASRDRDSYEQYF
cdr3_nt: TGTGCCAGCAGGGACCGGGATAGCTACGAGCAGTACTTC

clone_size: many
j_call: TRBJ2-3
v_call: TRBV11-3
d_call: TRBD2
cdr3_aa: CASSPRTSGESTDTQYF
cdr3_nt: TGTGCCAGCAGCCCAAGGACTAGCGGGGAATCCACAGATACGCAGTATTTT

clone_size: few
j_call: TRBJ2-4
v_call: TRBV6-6
d_call: -
cdr3_aa: CASSSLPGVKNIQYF
cdr3_nt: TGTGCCAGCAGTTCCCTCCCAGGAGTCAAAAACATTCAGTACTTC

clone_size: once
j_call: TRBJ2-3
v_call: TRBV10-2
d_call: -
cdr3_aa: CASSEGQRATQYF
cdr3_nt: TGCGCCAGCAGTGAGGGTCAGCGGGCTACGCAGTATTTT

clone_size: once
j_call: TRBJ2-3
v_call: TRBV12-3/TRBV12-4
d_call: -
cdr3_aa: CASSLRDTRDVDTQYF
cdr3_nt: TGTGCCAGCAGTTTACGGGACACAAGGGACGTAGATACGCAGTATTTT

clone_size: few
j_call: TRBJ2-3
v_call: TRBV6-1
d_call: TRBD1
cdr3_aa: CASTPGGQNTDTQYF
cdr3_nt: TGTGCCAGCACCCCTGGGGGACAGAACACAGATACGCAGTATTTT

clone_size: once
j_call: TRBJ2-3
v_call: TRBV19
d_call: -
cdr3_aa: CASSIGGVSTDTQYF
cdr3_nt: TGTGCCAGTAGTATAGGCGGGGTCAGCACAGATACGCAGTATTTT

clone_size: few
j_call: TRBJ1-6
v_call: TRBV7-9
d_call: -
cdr3_aa: CYCGANNNSPLHF
cdr3_nt: TGTTATTGCGGAGCAAATAATAATTCACCCCTCCACTTT

clone_size: many
j_call: TRBJ2-1
v_call: TRBV7-8
d_call: TRBD2
cdr3_aa: CASSQRSGRSSYNEQFF
cdr3_nt: TGTGCCAGCAGCCAGAGGAGCGGGAGGAGCTCCTACAATGAGCAGTTCTTC

clone_size: -
j_call: TRBJ2-2
v_call: TRBV7-9
d_call: -
cdr3_aa: CAWGGTDTGELFF
cdr3_nt: TGTGCCTGGGGGGGGACAGACACCGGGGAGCTGTTTTTT

clone_size: few
j_call: TRBJ1-1
v_call: TRBV7-8
d_call: -
cdr3_aa: CASSRSGRGGTEAFF
cdr3_nt: TGTGCCAGCAGCAGGAGTGGTCGGGGCGGAACTGAAGCTTTCTTT

clone_size: -
j_call: TRBJ2-3
v_call: TRBV29-1
d_call: -
cdr3_aa: CSVVQADTQYF
cdr3_nt: TGCAGCGTTGTCCAGGCTGATACGCAGTATTTT

clone_size: few
j_call: TRBJ1-1
v_call: TRBV2
d_call: -
cdr3_aa: CASSEVRPNTEAFF
cdr3_nt: TGTGCCAGCAGTGAAGTCAGACCGAACACTGAAGCTTTCTTT

clone_size: -
j_call: TRBJ2-2
v_call: TRBV7-6
d_call: TRBD1
cdr3_aa: CASSPSRDRGKYTGELFF
cdr3_nt: TGTGCCAGCAGCCCCTCCCGGGACAGGGGGAAGTACACCGGGGAGCTGTTTTTT

clone_size: few
j_call: TRBJ1-2
v_call: TRBV19
d_call: -
cdr3_aa: CASSIGQTYGYTF
cdr3_nt: TGTGCCAGTAGTATAGGGCAGACGTATGGCTACACCTTC

clone_size: few
j_call: TRBJ1-4
v_call: TRBV6-1
d_call: -
cdr3_aa: CASTTRRRTNEEKLFF
cdr3_nt: TGTGCCAGCACTACGAGGAGACGGACCAACGAGGAAAAACTGTTTTTT